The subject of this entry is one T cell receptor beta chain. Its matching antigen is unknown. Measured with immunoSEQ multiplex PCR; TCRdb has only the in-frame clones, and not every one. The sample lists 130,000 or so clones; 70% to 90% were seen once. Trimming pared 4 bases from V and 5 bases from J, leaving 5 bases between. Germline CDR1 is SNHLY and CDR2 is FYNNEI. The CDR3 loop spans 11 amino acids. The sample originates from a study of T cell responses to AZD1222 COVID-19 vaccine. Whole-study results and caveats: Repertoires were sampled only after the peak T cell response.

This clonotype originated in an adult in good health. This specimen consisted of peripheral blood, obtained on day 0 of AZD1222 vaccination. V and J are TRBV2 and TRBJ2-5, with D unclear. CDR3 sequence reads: CASSVVETQYF. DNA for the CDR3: TGTGCCAGCAGTGTTGTGGAGACCCAGTACTTC.